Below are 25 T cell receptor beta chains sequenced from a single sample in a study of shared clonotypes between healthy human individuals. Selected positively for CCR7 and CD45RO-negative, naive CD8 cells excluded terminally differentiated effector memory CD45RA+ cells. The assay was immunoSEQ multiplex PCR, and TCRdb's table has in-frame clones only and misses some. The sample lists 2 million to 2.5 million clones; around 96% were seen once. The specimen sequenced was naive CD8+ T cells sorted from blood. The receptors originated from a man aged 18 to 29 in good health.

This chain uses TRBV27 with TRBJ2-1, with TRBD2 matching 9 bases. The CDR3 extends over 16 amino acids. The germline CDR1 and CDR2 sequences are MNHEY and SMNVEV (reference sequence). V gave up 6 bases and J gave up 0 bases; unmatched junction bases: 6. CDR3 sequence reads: CASSLAGWGSYNEQFF. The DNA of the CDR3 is TGTGCCAGCAGCCTAGCGGGGTGGGGCTCCTACAATGAGCAGTTCTTC.

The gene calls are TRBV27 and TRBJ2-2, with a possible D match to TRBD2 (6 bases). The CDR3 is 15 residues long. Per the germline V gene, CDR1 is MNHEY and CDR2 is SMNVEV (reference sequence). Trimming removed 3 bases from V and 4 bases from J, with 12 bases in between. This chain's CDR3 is CASSFGSRGTGELFF. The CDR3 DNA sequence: TGTGCCAGCAGTTTCGGGAGCCGAGGCACCGGGGAGCTGTTTTTT.

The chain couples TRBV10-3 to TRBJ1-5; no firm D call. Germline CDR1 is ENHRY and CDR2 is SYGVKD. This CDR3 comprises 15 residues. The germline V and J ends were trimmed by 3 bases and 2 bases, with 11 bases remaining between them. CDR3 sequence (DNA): TGTGCCATCAGTGACCAGCCCACGGGCAATCAGCCCCAGCATTTT. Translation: CAISDQPTGNQPQHF.

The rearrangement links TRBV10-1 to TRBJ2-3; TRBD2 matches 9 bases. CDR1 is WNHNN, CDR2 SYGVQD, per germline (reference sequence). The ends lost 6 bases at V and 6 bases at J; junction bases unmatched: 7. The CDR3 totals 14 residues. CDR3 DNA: TGCGCCAGCAGCGTAGCGGGAGCATGGGATACGCAGTATTTT. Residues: CASSVAGAWDTQYF.

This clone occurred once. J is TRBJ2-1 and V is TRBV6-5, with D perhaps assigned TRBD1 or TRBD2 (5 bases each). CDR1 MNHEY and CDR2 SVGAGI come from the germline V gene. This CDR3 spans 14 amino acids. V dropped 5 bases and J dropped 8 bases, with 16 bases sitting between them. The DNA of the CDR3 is TGTGCCAGCAGTCCGGGACCCGATGCGGATGAGCAGTTCTTC. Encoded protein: CASSPGPDADEQFF.

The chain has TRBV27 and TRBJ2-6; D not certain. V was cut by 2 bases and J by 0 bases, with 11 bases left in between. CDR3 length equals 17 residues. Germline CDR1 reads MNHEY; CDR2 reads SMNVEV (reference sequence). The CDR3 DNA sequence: TGTGCCAGCAGTTTACTGCACAGCGACTCTGGGGCCAACGTCCTGACTTTC. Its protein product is CASSLLHSDSGANVLTF.

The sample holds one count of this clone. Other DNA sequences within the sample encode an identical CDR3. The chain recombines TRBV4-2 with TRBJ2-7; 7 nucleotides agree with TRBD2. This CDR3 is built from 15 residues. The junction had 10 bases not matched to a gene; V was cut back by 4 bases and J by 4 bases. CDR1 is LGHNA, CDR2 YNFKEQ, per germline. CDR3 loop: CASSPRASGGYEQYF. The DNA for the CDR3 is TGTGCCAGCAGCCCCCGGGCTAGCGGTGGGTACGAGCAGTACTTC.

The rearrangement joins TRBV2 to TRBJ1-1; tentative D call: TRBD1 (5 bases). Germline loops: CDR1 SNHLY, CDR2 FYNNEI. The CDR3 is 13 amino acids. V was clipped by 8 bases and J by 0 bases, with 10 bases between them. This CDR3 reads CASAKTVNTEAFF. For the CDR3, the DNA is TGTGCCAGCGCGAAGACAGTGAACACTGAAGCTTTCTTT.

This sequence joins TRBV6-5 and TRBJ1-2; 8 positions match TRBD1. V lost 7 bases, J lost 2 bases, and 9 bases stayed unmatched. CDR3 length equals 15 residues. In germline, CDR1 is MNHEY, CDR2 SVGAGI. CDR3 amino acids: CASTPHGQGNYGYTF. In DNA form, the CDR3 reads TGTGCCAGCACTCCACACGGACAGGGAAACTATGGCTACACCTTC.

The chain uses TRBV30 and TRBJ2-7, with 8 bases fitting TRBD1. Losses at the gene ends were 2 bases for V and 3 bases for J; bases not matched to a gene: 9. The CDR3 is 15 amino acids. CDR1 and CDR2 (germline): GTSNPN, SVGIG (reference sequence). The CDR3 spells CAWSHPGTGLYEQYF. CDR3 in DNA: TGTGCCTGGAGTCATCCGGGGACAGGACTCTACGAGCAGTACTTC.

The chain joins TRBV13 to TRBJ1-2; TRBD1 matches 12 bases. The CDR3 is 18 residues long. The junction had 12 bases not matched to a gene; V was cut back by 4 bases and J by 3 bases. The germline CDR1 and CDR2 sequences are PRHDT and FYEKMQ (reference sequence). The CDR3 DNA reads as TGTGCCAGCAGCTCTGCCGGGACAGGGGGCGAGTTCGACTATGGCTACACCTTC. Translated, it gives CASSSAGTGGEFDYGYTF.

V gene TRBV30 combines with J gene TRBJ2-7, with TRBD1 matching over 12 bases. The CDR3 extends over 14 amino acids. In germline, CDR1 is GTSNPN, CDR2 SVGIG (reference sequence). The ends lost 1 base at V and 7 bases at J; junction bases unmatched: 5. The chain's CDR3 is CAWSEGTGGNEQYF. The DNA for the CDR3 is TGTGCCTGGAGTGAGGGGACAGGGGGCAATGAGCAGTACTTC. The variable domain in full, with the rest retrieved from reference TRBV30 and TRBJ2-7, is SQTIHQWPATLVQPVGSPLSLECTVEGTSNPNLYWYRQAAGRGLQLLFYSVGIGQISSEVPQNLSASRPQDRQFILSSKKLLLSDSGFYLCAWSEGTGGNEQYFGPGTRLTVT.

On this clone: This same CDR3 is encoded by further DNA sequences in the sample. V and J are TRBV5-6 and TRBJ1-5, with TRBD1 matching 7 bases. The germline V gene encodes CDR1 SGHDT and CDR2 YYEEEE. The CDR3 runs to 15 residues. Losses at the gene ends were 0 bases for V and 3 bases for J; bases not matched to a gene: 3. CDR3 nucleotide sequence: TGTGCCAGCAGCTTGGGGACAGGCCTCAATCAGCCCCAGCATTTT. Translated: CASSLGTGLNQPQHF.

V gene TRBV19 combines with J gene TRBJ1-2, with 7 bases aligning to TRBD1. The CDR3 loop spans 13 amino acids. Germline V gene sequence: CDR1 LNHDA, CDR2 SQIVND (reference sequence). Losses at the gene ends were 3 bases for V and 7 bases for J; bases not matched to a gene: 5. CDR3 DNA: TGTGCCAGTAGTATCGAGGGGGCAGCTGGCTACACCTTC. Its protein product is CASSIEGAAGYTF. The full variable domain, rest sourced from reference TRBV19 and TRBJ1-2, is DGGITQSPKYLFRKEGQNVTLSCEQNLNHDAMYWYRQDPGQGLRLIYYSQIVNDFQKGDIAEGYSVSREKKESFPLTVTSAQKNPTAFYLCASSIEGAAGYTFGSGTRLTVV.

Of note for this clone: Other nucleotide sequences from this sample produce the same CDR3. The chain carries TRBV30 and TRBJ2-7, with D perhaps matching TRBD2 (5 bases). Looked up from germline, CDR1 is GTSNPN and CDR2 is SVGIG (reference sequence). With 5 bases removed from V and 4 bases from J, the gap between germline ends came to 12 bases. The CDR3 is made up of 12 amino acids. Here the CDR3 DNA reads TGTGCCTGGTCGCTAGCTGGGTACGAGCAGTACTTC. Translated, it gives CAWSLAGYEQYF.

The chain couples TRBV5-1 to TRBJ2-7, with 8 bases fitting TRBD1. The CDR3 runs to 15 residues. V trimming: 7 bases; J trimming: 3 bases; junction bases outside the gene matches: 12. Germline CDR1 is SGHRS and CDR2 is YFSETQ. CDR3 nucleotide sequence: TGCGCCAGCTCACAGGATCCAGGGGGCAGCTACGAGCAGTACTTC. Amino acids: CASSQDPGGSYEQYF. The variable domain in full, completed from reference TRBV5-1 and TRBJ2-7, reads KAGVTQTPRYLIKTRGQQVTLSCSPISGHRSVSWYQQTPGQGLQFLFEYFSETQRNKGNFPGRFSGRQFSNSRSEMNVSTLELGDSALYLCASSQDPGGSYEQYFGPGTRLTVT.

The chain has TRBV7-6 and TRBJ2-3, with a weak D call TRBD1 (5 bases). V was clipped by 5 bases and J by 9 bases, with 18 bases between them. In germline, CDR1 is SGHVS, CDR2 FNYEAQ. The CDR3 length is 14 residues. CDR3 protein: CASSPGQGGNTQYF. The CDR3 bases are TGTGCCAGCAGCCCCGGGCAGGGCGGTAACACGCAGTATTTT.

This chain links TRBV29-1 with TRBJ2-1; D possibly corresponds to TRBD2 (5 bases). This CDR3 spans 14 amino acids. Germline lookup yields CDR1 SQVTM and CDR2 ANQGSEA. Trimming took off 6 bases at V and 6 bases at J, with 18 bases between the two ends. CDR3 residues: CSVPGVSPANEQFF. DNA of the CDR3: TGCAGCGTGCCCGGGGTTTCTCCGGCCAATGAGCAGTTCTTC.

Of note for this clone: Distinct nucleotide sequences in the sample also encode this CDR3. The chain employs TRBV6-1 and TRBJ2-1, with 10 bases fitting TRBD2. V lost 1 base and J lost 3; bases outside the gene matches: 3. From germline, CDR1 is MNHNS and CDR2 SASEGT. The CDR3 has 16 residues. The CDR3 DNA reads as TGTGCCAGCAGTGAAGGGCTAGCGGGGGACTACAATGAGCAGTTCTTC. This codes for CASSEGLAGDYNEQFF.

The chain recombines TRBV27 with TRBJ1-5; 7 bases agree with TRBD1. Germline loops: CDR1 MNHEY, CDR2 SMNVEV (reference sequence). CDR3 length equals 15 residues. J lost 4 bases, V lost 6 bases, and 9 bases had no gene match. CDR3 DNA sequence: TGTGCCAGCAGCTCCGGGACAGATGTGAATCAGCCCCAGCATTTT. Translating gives CASSSGTDVNQPQHF.

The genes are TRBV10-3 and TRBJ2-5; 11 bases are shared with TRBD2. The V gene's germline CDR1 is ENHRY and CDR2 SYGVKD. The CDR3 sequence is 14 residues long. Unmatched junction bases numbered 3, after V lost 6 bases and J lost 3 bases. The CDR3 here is CAISGGLAEETQYF. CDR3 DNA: TGTGCCATCAGCGGGGGACTAGCGGAAGAGACCCAGTACTTC.

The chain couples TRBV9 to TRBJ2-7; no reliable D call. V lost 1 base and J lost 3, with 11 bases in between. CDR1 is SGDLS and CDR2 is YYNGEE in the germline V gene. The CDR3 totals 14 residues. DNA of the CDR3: TGTGCCAGCAGCGTAACCCAGGCTGACTACGAGCAGTACTTC. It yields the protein CASSVTQADYEQYF.

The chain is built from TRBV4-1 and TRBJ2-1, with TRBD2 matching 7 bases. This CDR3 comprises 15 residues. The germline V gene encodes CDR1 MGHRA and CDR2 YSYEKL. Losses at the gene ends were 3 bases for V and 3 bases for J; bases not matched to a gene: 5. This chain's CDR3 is CASSQPLAIYNEQFF. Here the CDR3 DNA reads TGCGCCAGCAGCCAGCCACTAGCGATCTACAATGAGCAGTTCTTC.

The CDR3 reads CATGRVTGSSEQYF. The CDR3 nucleotides are TGTGCCACCGGGCGGGTGACAGGTTCGAGCGAGCAGTACTTC. The chain employs TRBV6-1 and TRBJ2-7; a possible D gene is TRBD1 (6 bases). V lost 10 bases and J lost 6, with 22 bases in between. The germline V gene encodes CDR1 MNHNS and CDR2 SASEGT. The CDR3 runs to 14 residues.

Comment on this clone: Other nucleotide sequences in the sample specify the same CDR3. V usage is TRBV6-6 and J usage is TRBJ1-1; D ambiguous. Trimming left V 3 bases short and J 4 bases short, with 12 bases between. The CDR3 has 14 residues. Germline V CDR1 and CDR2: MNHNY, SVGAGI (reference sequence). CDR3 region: CASSYGGGGTEAFF. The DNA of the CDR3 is TGTGCCAGCAGTTATGGTGGTGGTGGCACTGAAGCTTTCTTT.